Listed below are T cell receptor beta chains from one sample, sequenced in a study of cytomegalovirus exposure and HLA in healthy donors. Some clones are missing from TCRdb's copy, which holds only in-frame ones; the method was immunoSEQ multiplex PCR. Recorded for this sample: fewer than 200,000 clones. Sequenced sample: PBMCs. The source is a woman in her sixties in good health and CMV-seronegative. Both conserved end residues are part of each CDR3. Fields, in order: J gene, D gene, V gene, CDR3 protein, CDR3 DNA. The D gene is left open where the match is weak.

J: TRBJ2-1; D: NA; V: TRBV14; CDR3: CASSPLGGGQEQFF; DNA: TGTGCCAGCAGCCCGTTAGGGGGTGGACAGGAGCAGTTCTTC
J: TRBJ2-2; D: NA; V: TRBV29-1; CDR3: CSVERSTGELFF; DNA: TGCAGCGTTGAACGCAGCACCGGGGAGCTGTTTTTT
J: TRBJ1-4; D: NA; V: TRBV27; CDR3: CASSFSMGSRGEKLFF; DNA: TGTGCCAGCAGTTTTTCGATGGGTAGCAGGGGTGAAAAACTGTTTTTT
J: TRBJ1-6; D: TRBD1; V: TRBV7-6; CDR3: CASSSDRGQGSPLHF; DNA: TGTGCCAGCAGCTCGGACAGGGGGCAAGGATCACCCCTCCACTTT
J: TRBJ1-2; D: NA; V: TRBV14; CDR3: CASSPLGGHYGYTF; DNA: TGTGCCAGCAGCCCCCTAGGAGGCCACTATGGCTACACCTTC
J: TRBJ2-3; D: NA; V: TRBV7-2; CDR3: CASSPWAPSTDTQYF; DNA: TGTGCCAGCAGCCCCTGGGCACCAAGCACAGATACGCAGTATTTT
J: TRBJ1-2; D: TRBD1; V: TRBV5-4; CDR3: CASSRDREEEGYTF; DNA: TGTGCCAGCAGCCGGGACAGGGAGGAGGAAGGCTACACCTTC
J: TRBJ2-3; D: TRBD2; V: TRBV11-3; CDR3: CASSISSGSTDTQYF; DNA: TGTGCCAGCAGCATAAGTAGCGGGAGCACAGATACGCAGTATTTT
J: TRBJ1-1; D: NA; V: TRBV4-3; CDR3: CASSQGGDSRLNTEAFF; DNA: TGCGCCAGCAGCCAAGGAGGGGACTCAAGGTTGAACACTGAAGCTTTCTTT
J: TRBJ2-3; D: NA; V: TRBV11-1; CDR3: CASRRGDTQYF; DNA: TGTGCCAGCAGGCGAGGCGATACGCAGTATTTT
J: TRBJ2-7; D: NA; V: TRBV18; CDR3: CASSPSSYEQYF; DNA: TGTGCCAGCTCACCGAGCTCCTACGAGCAGTACTTC
J: TRBJ2-7; D: TRBD1; V: TRBV2; CDR3: CASRRQGRPNEQYF; DNA: TGTGCCAGCCGCCGACAGGGACGACCGAACGAGCAGTACTTC
J: TRBJ1-2; D: NA; V: TRBV28; CDR3: CASSLGTTNYGYTF; DNA: TGTGCCAGCAGTTTAGGGACAACTAACTATGGCTACACCTTC
J: TRBJ2-1; D: TRBD2; V: TRBV7-9; CDR3: CASSRGGTYNEQFF; DNA: TGTGCCAGCAGCCGGGGAGGGACCTACAATGAGCAGTTCTTC
J: TRBJ2-7; D: TRBD1; V: TRBV5-1; CDR3: CASTLTGTASYEQYF; DNA: TGCGCCAGCACCCTCACCGGGACAGCCTCTTACGAGCAGTACTTC
J: TRBJ2-1; D: NA; V: TRBV25-1; CDR3: CASSGGVGSYNEQFF; DNA: TGTGCCAGCAGTGGGGGGGTGGGGAGCTACAATGAGCAGTTCTTC
J: TRBJ2-7; D: NA; V: TRBV6-5; CDR3: CASSPRGNYEQYF; DNA: TGTGCCAGCAGCCCGAGGGGGAATTACGAGCAGTACTTC
J: TRBJ2-5; D: TRBD1; V: TRBV5-1; CDR3: CASSPGQGRETQYF; DNA: TGCGCCAGCAGCCCGGGACAGGGTAGGGAGACCCAGTACTTC
J: TRBJ2-1; D: TRBD1; V: TRBV29-1; CDR3: CSVTRDRGYNEQFF; DNA: TGCAGCGTAACCCGGGACAGGGGATACAATGAGCAGTTCTTC
J: TRBJ1-4; D: NA; V: TRBV5-1; CDR3: CASSLESPATNEKLFF; DNA: TGCGCCAGCAGCTTGGAGTCCCCGGCAACTAATGAAAAACTGTTTTTT
J: TRBJ1-1; D: NA; V: TRBV5-4; CDR3: CASSFWGDLTEAFF; DNA: TGTGCCAGCAGCTTTTGGGGAGATCTCACTGAAGCTTTCTTT
J: TRBJ2-5; D: NA; V: TRBV7-2; CDR3: CASSLAGAKETQYF; DNA: TGTGCCAGCAGCTTAGCAGGGGCGAAAGAGACCCAGTACTTC
J: TRBJ2-7; D: TRBD2; V: TRBV13; CDR3: CASSPTRTSGGAYEQYF; DNA: TGTGCCAGCAGCCCCACTAGGACTAGCGGGGGGGCTTACGAGCAGTACTTC
J: TRBJ1-1; D: NA; V: TRBV5-1; CDR3: CASSPLREGNTEAFF; DNA: TGCGCCAGCAGCCCGCTGCGGGAGGGGAACACTGAAGCTTTCTTT
J: TRBJ2-7; D: NA; V: TRBV6-5; CDR3: CASSPTRASYEQYF; DNA: TGTGCCAGCAGTCCTACTAGGGCAAGCTACGAGCAGTACTTC
J: TRBJ2-1; D: TRBD1; V: TRBV19; CDR3: CASSTTGSDNEQFF; DNA: TGTGCCAGTAGTACGACAGGGTCAGACAATGAGCAGTTCTTC
J: TRBJ1-1; D: TRBD1; V: TRBV7-9; CDR3: CASSLQGAGSEAFF; DNA: TGTGCCAGCAGCTTACAGGGGGCTGGGAGTGAAGCTTTCTTT
J: TRBJ1-5; D: NA; V: TRBV5-4; CDR3: CASSLGGRQPQHF; DNA: TGTGCCAGCAGCTTGGGAGGAAGACAGCCCCAGCATTTT
J: TRBJ2-7; D: NA; V: TRBV5-5; CDR3: CASSLVRDPYEQYF; DNA: TGTGCCAGCAGCTTGGTACGGGATCCCTACGAGCAGTACTTC
J: TRBJ2-7; D: NA; V: TRBV2; CDR3: CASRDFSDEQYF; DNA: TGTGCCAGCCGGGATTTCAGCGACGAGCAGTACTTC
J: TRBJ1-2; D: NA; V: TRBV7-9; CDR3: CASSSGRVSRCTF; DNA: TGTGCCAGCAGCTCCGGCCGGGTCTCCCGATGCACCTTC
J: TRBJ2-3; D: TRBD1; V: TRBV7-3; CDR3: CASSSQGASGTDTQYF; DNA: TGTGCCAGCAGCTCACAGGGGGCGAGTGGCACAGATACGCAGTATTTT
J: TRBJ1-2; D: NA; V: TRBV20-1; CDR3: CSAASYGYTF; DNA: TGCAGTGCAGCGAGCTATGGCTACACCTTC
J: TRBJ1-5; D: TRBD1; V: TRBV28; CDR3: CASSFPGGGMPQHF; DNA: TGTGCCAGCAGTTTTCCAGGGGGCGGGATGCCCCAGCATTTT
J: TRBJ2-5; D: TRBD2; V: TRBV7-6; CDR3: CASSLGSGGRETQYF; DNA: TGTGCCAGCAGCTTAGGTAGCGGGGGGCGAGAGACCCAGTACTTC
J: TRBJ2-6; D: NA; V: TRBV7-8; CDR3: CASSPRMVRPSGANVLTF; DNA: TGTGCCAGCAGCCCTAGAATGGTCCGCCCCTCTGGGGCCAACGTCCTGACTTTC
J: TRBJ1-1; D: NA; V: TRBV5-1; CDR3: CASSLGQGTLKAFF; DNA: TGCGCCAGCAGCTTGGGTCAGGGCACCCTTAAAGCTTTCTTT
J: TRBJ1-6; D: TRBD1; V: TRBV7-9; CDR3: CASSAAYRGDNSPLHF; DNA: TGTGCCAGCAGCGCAGCCTACAGGGGAGACAATTCACCCCTCCACTTT
J: TRBJ1-4; D: TRBD1; V: TRBV7-9; CDR3: CASSKQGTLSNEKLFF; DNA: TGTGCCAGCAGCAAACAGGGGACTCTCAGTAATGAAAAACTGTTTTTT
J: TRBJ2-1; D: TRBD1; V: TRBV6-5; CDR3: CASSPGTVYNEQFF; DNA: TGTGCCAGCAGTCCCGGGACAGTATACAATGAGCAGTTCTTC
J: TRBJ1-2; D: TRBD1; V: TRBV10-3; CDR3: CAISDRGAYGYTF; DNA: TGTGCCATCAGTGACAGGGGGGCCTATGGCTACACCTTC
J: TRBJ1-5; D: NA; V: TRBV2; CDR3: CASSEGAKDHYSNQPQHF; DNA: TGTGCCAGCAGTGAAGGCGCCAAAGATCATTATAGCAATCAGCCCCAGCATTTT
J: TRBJ2-1; D: TRBD2; V: TRBV12-5; CDR3: CASGLDPGLAGGSYNEQFF; DNA: TGTGCTAGTGGTTTGGACCCGGGACTAGCGGGAGGGTCCTACAATGAGCAGTTCTTC
J: TRBJ1-1; D: TRBD1; V: TRBV7-3; CDR3: CASSSQGDRGTEAFF; DNA: TGTGCCAGCAGCTCTCAGGGGGATCGGGGCACTGAAGCTTTCTTT
J: TRBJ2-2; D: TRBD1; V: TRBV9; CDR3: CASSVGGRGTTGELFF; DNA: TGTGCCAGCAGCGTAGGAGGCAGGGGGACCACCGGGGAGCTGTTTTTT
J: TRBJ2-7; D: NA; V: TRBV9; CDR3: CASNQGPSSYEQYF; DNA: TGTGCCAGCAATCAGGGGCCAAGCTCCTACGAGCAGTATTTC
J: TRBJ2-7; D: TRBD2; V: TRBV5-6; CDR3: CASSLGGGYEQYF; DNA: TGTGCCAGCAGCTTGGGGGGGGGATACGAGCAGTACTTC
J: TRBJ2-1; D: NA; V: TRBV6-1; CDR3: CASTGGHYNEQFF; DNA: TGTGCCAGCACGGGGGGCCACTACAATGAGCAGTTCTTC
J: TRBJ1-6; D: NA; V: TRBV4-1; CDR3: CASSQEGGWNNSPLHF; DNA: TGCGCCAGCAGCCAAGAGGGGGGTTGGAATAATTCACCCCTCCACTTT
J: TRBJ2-1; D: NA; V: TRBV7-2; CDR3: CASTPSSATYNEQFF; DNA: TGTGCCAGCACCCCTTCTAGCGCGACCTACAATGAGCAGTTCTTC
J: TRBJ1-5; D: NA; V: TRBV19; CDR3: CASSIDRGARGNQPQHF; DNA: TGTGCCAGTAGTATAGATCGAGGAGCACGGGGCAATCAGCCCCAGCATTTT
J: TRBJ2-3; D: TRBD1; V: TRBV7-3; CDR3: CASSPRGPGDTQYF; DNA: TGTGCCAGCAGCCCCAGGGGGCCAGGAGATACGCAGTATTTT
J: TRBJ2-7; D: NA; V: TRBV29-1; CDR3: CSVVRGQSEQYF; DNA: TGCAGCGTCGTTCGAGGTCAATCCGAGCAGTACTTC
J: TRBJ1-4; D: TRBD1; V: TRBV5-1; CDR3: CASRRRPGQSNEKLFF; DNA: TGCGCCAGCAGGCGAAGGCCGGGACAGTCTAATGAAAAACTGTTTTTT
J: TRBJ1-1; D: NA; V: TRBV6-5; CDR3: CASVLEVEAFF; DNA: TGTGCCAGCGTACTAGAAGTAGAAGCTTTCTTT
J: TRBJ2-7; D: NA; V: TRBV21-1; CDR3: CASRPDRFRWRFEQYF; DNA: TGTGCCAGCAGGCCCGACAGGTTTAGGTGGCGATTCGAGCAGTACTTC